A single sample gave rise to the 7 T cell receptor beta chains below, sequenced in a study of blood T cell repertoires in COVID-19. The repertoire was sequenced with immunoSEQ multiplex PCR; TCRdb's copy has only in-frame clones and lacks some. The table has some 190,000 clones, about four fifths seen once. The sample comprised peripheral blood. These receptors all come from a woman aged 40 to 49 with COVID-19, enrolled during active disease.

This clone appeared once. The chain couples TRBV7-9 to TRBJ2-2, with 8 bases matching TRBD2. The CDR3 has 15 amino acids. Germline-derived CDR1 and CDR2 are SEHNR and FQNEAQ (reference sequence). V gave up 2 bases and J gave up 3 bases; unmatched junction bases: 2. CDR3 residues: CASSLLLADTGELFF. The CDR3 nucleotides are TGTGCCAGCAGCTTACTACTAGCGGACACCGGGGAGCTGTTTTTT.

The V gene is TRBV11-2, the J gene TRBJ2-3; 7 nucleotides align to TRBD2. The CDR3 is 14 amino acids. Germline CDR1 and CDR2: SGHAT and FQNNGV. The V gene end was trimmed by 5 bases and the J gene end by 0 bases; junction bases not matched to a gene: 2. CDR3 protein: CASSELASTDTQYF. The CDR3 DNA sequence: TGTGCCAGCAGCGAACTAGCGAGCACAGATACGCAGTATTTT.

The chain couples TRBV5-4 to TRBJ2-3, with 8 bases identical to TRBD2. After removal of 4 bases from V and 6 bases from J, the junction contained 10 bases not matched to a gene. CDR3 length equals 15 residues. Germline V gene lookup returns CDR1 SGHNT and CDR2 YYREEE (reference sequence). The CDR3 sequence: CASSTGTSGADTQYF. The CDR3 region has the DNA TGTGCCAGCAGCACCGGGACTAGTGGGGCGGATACGCAGTATTTT.

The rearrangement links TRBV6-5 to TRBJ2-2; no clear D. Germline assignment: CDR1 MNHEY and CDR2 SVGAGI. Trimming took off 6 bases at V and 0 bases at J, with 5 bases between the two ends. This CDR3 has 13 amino acids. CDR3 region: CASRLANTGELFF. The CDR3 nucleotides read TGTGCCAGCAGACTCGCGAACACCGGGGAGCTGTTTTTT.

The gene calls are TRBV7-9 and TRBJ1-1; 10 nucleotides line up with TRBD1. The CDR3 is 14 residues long. V lost 7 bases to trimming and J lost 7 bases; unmatched junction nucleotides: 9. CDR1 and CDR2 (germline): SEHNR, FQNEAQ (reference sequence). The CDR3 here is CASNQGGDRGEAFF. In nucleotides, the CDR3 is TGTGCCAGCAACCAAGGGGGGGACAGGGGTGAAGCTTTCTTT.

This sequence joins TRBV9 and TRBJ2-3; TRBD2 matches at 8 bases. The ends lost 0 bases at V and 6 bases at J; junction bases unmatched: 6. Germline V gene lookup returns CDR1 SGDLS and CDR2 YYNGEE. The CDR3 runs to 15 residues. The CDR3 loop reads CASSVASGGPDTQYF. CDR3 sequence (DNA): TGTGCCAGCAGCGTAGCTTCGGGGGGGCCCGATACGCAGTATTTT.

The chain uses TRBV27 and TRBJ2-3; 8 positions agree with TRBD2. The CDR3 length is 16 residues. The V gene end was trimmed by 5 bases and the J gene end by 0 bases; junction bases not matched to a gene: 7. Germline loops: CDR1 MNHEY, CDR2 SMNVEV (reference sequence). The CDR3 is CASSPYSGTSTDTQYF. The CDR3 DNA reads as TGTGCCAGCAGTCCCTATAGCGGGACTAGCACAGATACGCAGTATTTT.